This record looks at one T cell receptor beta chain sequence and its context. This clone's antigen is unknown. The record has no base qualities; no much larger clone is one base away. This sample was included in a study of cytomegalovirus exposure and HLA in healthy donors (TCRdb year 2017). Regarding the complete study: An earlier analysis of approximately 550 of the donors reported 250 to 300 Gb of sequence data and around 120 million unique TCR beta sequences from some 180 million T cells. Four to six DR-DQ haplotypes were handled as single units for association and clustering because linkage in the cohort was strong. Among 398 genotyped donors of the cohort, an average of about 240,000 unique TCR beta nucleotide sequences was sequenced per donor, of which about 19% were non-productive. Besides the first cohort of more than 650 subjects, a separate validation cohort made up of around 120 different subjects was used. Of the roughly 430 genotyped donors, 65% to 90% fell in the genetic ancestry cluster associated with self-reported Caucasian donors. A later analysis re-analyzed previously published TCR beta repertoires from 660 or so donors and added high-resolution HLA genotyping to study TCR occurrence patterns. Roughly 300 gigabases of sequencing data and around 88 million unique TCR sequences made up an early release that covered approximately 700 HLA-typed donors. Every discovery cohort repertoire had been produced on one sequencing platform. The number of typed donors differed by locus: about 629-630 for A, B, C, DRB1 and DQB1; approximately 540 for DQA1; approximately 600 for DPA1; and 400 to 480 for DPB1. Donor age, sex, ethnicity and CMV serostatus were compiled alongside the repertoire data. In the later analysis, no new phenotypic data were used to find candidate immune exposures; instead, reliance was placed on TCR beta sequences and their occurrence across donors. Both class I and class II loci were covered by HLA typing, at four-digit resolution. High-throughput TCR immunosequencing, statistical association of individual TCRs with disease status, and machine learning were combined to predict cytomegalovirus infection status. To decide whether each TCR beta V gene segment behaved as functional or pseudogenic, an earlier analysis of nearly 600 of the donors relied on high-throughput TCR beta sequencing. The T cell repertoires of around 730 subjects were profiled by immunosequencing and related to cytomegalovirus serostatus. A later genetic analysis took genome-wide SNP genotypes for about 60% of the roughly 670 donors and used that subset as a discovery cohort. The study aimed to test whether signatures of past pathogen exposure could be identified by cataloging public T cell receptors.

Taken from the germline V gene (reference sequence), the CDR1 and CDR2 loops are SEHNR and FQNEAQ. V sheds 9 bases and J sheds 2 bases, leaving 10 bases between their ends. CDR3 length: 12 amino acids, cysteine to phenylalanine. The entry retains the CDR3 DNA only, 36 bases that are in frame from base 1. Library method: the immunoSEQ multiplex PCR assay. The multiplex PCR relied on a mix of 60 forward primers for TCR Vbeta segments and 13 reverse primers for TCR Jbeta segments. The CDR3 region of rearranged TCR beta genes was amplified from genomic DNA with a multiplex PCR assay. On the Illumina HiSeq System, the amplified TCR beta libraries were sequenced as 87-base-pair reads. Concerning the study's data processing: A later analysis counted about 80 million unique TCR beta chains across the 690 or so repertoires, and around 12 million of these chains were shared by at least two donors. Raw reads were error-corrected and collapsed into unique sequences with a nearest-neighbor algorithm that merged closely related sequences to remove PCR and sequencing errors. Alignment of CDR3 sequences to IMGT reference sequences was used to assign V, D and J gene segments. For a sequence to be retained, a match of at least six nucleotides was required to both a V gene segment and a J gene segment. A rearrangement was called productive if the CDR3 had no stop codons and remained in frame with V and J, and every other rearrangement was called non-productive. Following IMGT convention, CDR3 was defined as the stretch from the second conserved V-encoded cysteine up to the conserved J-encoded phenylalanine. In an earlier analysis of more than 550 of the donors, sequences lacking an unambiguous match to a single V gene segment were excluded. An earlier analysis of 587 of the donors called V segments functional above 56.7% productive rearrangements and segregating when the between-donor standard deviation exceeded 5%. A statistical classification framework was developed to diagnose cytomegalovirus status using the catalog of TCR beta chain sequences. In a later analysis, V and J genes were assigned by comparing TCR nucleotide sequences against IMGT/GENE-DB human TR gene sequences. In a later analysis, CDR3 sequences and most-parsimonious VDJ recombination scenarios were assigned using the TCRdist pipeline. A later analysis defined each TCR beta chain by its CDR3 amino acid sequence plus V-gene family, and excluded reads lacking a unique V-gene family. A later analysis removed 600 or so highly shared, low-generation-probability nucleotide sequences to deal with suspected cross-contamination and a sequencing artifact. In a later analysis, a clonal expansion index for each public chain was calculated from normalized within-repertoire ranks of inferred template counts. A later analysis computed generation probabilities with a VDJ recombination model fitted to out-of-frame rearrangements, and checked the results against IGoR. Hypergeometric tests were used in a later analysis to score TCR-TCR, TCR-HLA and TCR-CMV co-occurrence, with a repertoire-size bias correction applied to the TCR pairs. In a later analysis, false discovery rates were estimated by permuting HLA or CMV assignments 20 times. A later analysis grouped co-occurring TCRs with DBSCAN, adding TCRdist sequence similarity when clustering within HLA-allele-positive subsets. Co-occurrence clustering excluded repertoires with fewer than 30,000 or more than 120,000 public chains, plus five with anomalous nucleotide sharing. The immuneACCESS repertoire file appears here via TCRdb, limited to in-frame rearrangements. These files lack a portion of the clones; in checked studies, under half of the deficit traces to unresolved V genes, and the cause of the others is not known. V, J and clone size were drawn from that table, and D and trimming were deduced from the DNA. This sample gives roughly 150,000 clones in total; around four fifths of them show up just once. About 3.8% of the sample is held by the ten biggest clonotypes.

The full study reports these points: In vitro tests confirmed that a few of the cytomegalovirus-associated TCR beta chains recognize cytomegalovirus antigens. Broadly in line with IMGT annotations, most TCR beta V segments showed up in productive rearrangements about 87% or about 30% of the time in an earlier analysis of 587 of the donors. For the cohort, immune exposure information was limited to CMV serostatus. In a later analysis, most CMV-associated TCR beta chains were found to appear HLA-restricted, with HLA associations seemingly driven largely by CMV exposure. In a later genetic analysis, fewer N-insertions in productive TCRs were reported among donors in an Asian-associated ancestry cluster than the roughly 640-donor mean. According to a later analysis, TCR association rates differed among HLA loci, with DRB1 alleles showing the most associated TCRs and HLA-C alleles showing the fewest. A further reported finding was that TCR beta sequences accurately predicted the HLA-A and HLA-B alleles for most subjects in the first cohort. The sequencing pipeline was judged likely to have produced a cluster of highly shared sequence variants as a technical artifact. In a later analysis, HLA-associated TCR beta chains showed more clonal expansion and lower generation probabilities than non-associated chains that were equally common. When HLA alleles, especially DR and DQ, strongly co-occurred, TCR associations were difficult to assign to individual alleles. According to the authors, the approach could potentially be generalized to other disease states and immunological phenotypes. HLA typing was unavailable for some donors at each locus, so association tests used only the typed subset. Most TCR sequences were observed very rarely across donors, whereas some public TCRs were present in many individuals. This cohort had only TCR beta chains sequenced, and the lack of alpha or paired-chain data limited which features could be detected. Some IMGT-functional V segments, including TRBV6-2 and TRBV6-3, could not be told apart with the 87-base-pair reads, so those segments were excluded. V-gene and J-gene trimming of TCR beta chains was associated with a missense DCLRE1C variant in a later genetic analysis, and the association was replicated in an independent cohort. According to a later analysis, parvovirus B19, influenza, CMV and Epstein-Barr virus appeared linked to several top co-occurrence clusters. The presence/absence analyses assumed that sequencing depth was roughly uniform across donors, and that assumption may not be true. The study gave a list of 150 to 200 TCR beta chains associated with cytomegalovirus. About 17 rarely observed V segments, including chromosome 9 orphons, were excluded from the earlier analysis of some 590 of the donors because counts were too low. Correlated functional status among segregating V segments might reflect linkage disequilibrium, but an unknown experimental factor could not be ruled out. In a later analysis, 16,951 TCR beta sequences were associated with specific HLA alleles at a false discovery rate of 0.05. The classifier was reported to diagnose cytomegalovirus status with high specificity and sensitivity in both the original and validation cohorts.

The cohort consisted of 600 or so healthy bone marrow donors. Cohort members were all nominally healthy when sampled, although unrecorded immune exposures were likely present. The donor was CMV seropositive and was included in the group of 250 to 350 seropositive cohort members. A peripheral blood sample was provided by each donor, and peripheral blood mononuclear cells were used for TCR beta sequencing. Genomic DNA extraction from the blood cell samples was performed with the Qiagen DNeasy Blood Extraction Kit. The TCR originated in a man aged 50 to 60 in good health and CMV-seropositive. The sequence is built from TRBV7-9 and TRBJ2-5, with TRBD2 as a weak D call on 5 bases. The sequenced material came from PBMCs. The sequence in DNA is TGTGCCAGTGCCCGGGGACAAGAGACCCAGTACTTC. Protein translation: CASARGQETQYF.